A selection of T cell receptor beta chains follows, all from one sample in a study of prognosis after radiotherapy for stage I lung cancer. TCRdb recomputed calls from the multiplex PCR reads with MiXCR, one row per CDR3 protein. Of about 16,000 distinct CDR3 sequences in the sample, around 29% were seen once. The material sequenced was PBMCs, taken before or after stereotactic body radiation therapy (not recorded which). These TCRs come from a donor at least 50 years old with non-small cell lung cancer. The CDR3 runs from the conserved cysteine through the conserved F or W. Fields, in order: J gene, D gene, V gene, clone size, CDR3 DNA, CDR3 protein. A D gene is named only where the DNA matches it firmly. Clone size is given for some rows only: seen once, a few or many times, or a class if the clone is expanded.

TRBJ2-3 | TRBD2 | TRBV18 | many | TGTGCCAGCTCACCCCGGGGGGGCAACACAGATACGCAGTATTTT | CASSPRGGNTDTQYF
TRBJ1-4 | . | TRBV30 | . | TGTGCCTGTAGTGTTGGGAGGGGAGAAAAACTTTTTTTT | CACSVGRGEKLFF
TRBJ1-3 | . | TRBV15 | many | TGTGCCACCAGCAGAGATCGGGGGACCTCTGGAAACACCATATATTTT | CATSRDRGTSGNTIYF
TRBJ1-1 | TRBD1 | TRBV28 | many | TGTGCCAGTAACAGGGGAGGGACGAACACTGAAGCTTTCTTT | CASNRGGTNTEAFF
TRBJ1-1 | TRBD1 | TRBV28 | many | TGTGCCAGCAGTTTAAGGACAGGTGAAGCTTTCTTT | CASSLRTGEAFF
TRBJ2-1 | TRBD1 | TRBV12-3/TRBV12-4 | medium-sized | TGTGCCAGCAGTGGGACAGACAATGAGCAGTTCTTC | CASSGTDNEQFF
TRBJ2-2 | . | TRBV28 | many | TGTGCCAGTCAAAACACAGACACCGGGGAGCTGTTTTTT | CASQNTDTGELFF
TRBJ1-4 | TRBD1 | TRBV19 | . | TGTGCCAGTGCACTAGTCACAGGGGGCAATGAAAAACTGTTTTTT | CASALVTGGNEKLFF
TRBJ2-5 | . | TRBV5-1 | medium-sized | TGCGCCAGCTCGAGCGGAAAAGAGACCCAGTACTTC | CASSSGKETQYF
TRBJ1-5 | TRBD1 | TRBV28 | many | TGTGCCAGCAGTAGAGGACAGGGGCGTTACAATCAGCCCCAGCATTTT | CASSRGQGRYNQPQHF
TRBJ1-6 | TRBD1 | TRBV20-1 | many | TGCAGTGCTAAAGACAGGGAGGATTCACCCCTCCACTTT | CSAKDREDSPLHF
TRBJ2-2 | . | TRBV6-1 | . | TGTGCCAGCGGTTCACTAGGACGAGACACCGGGGAGCTGCTTTTT | CASGSLGRDTGELLF
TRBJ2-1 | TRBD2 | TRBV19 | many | TGTGCCAGTAGTATAGCGGGAGGGGTAATCAATGAGCAGTTCTTC | CASSIAGGVINEQFF
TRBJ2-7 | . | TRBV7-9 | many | TGTGCCAGCAGACCCCGAACAGGCCAAACCTACGAGCAGTACTTC | CASRPRTGQTYEQYF
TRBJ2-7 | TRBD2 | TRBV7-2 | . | TGTGCCAGCAGCTCAACCCGTTCTAGCGGGAGACTCGAGCAGTACTTC | CASSSTRSSGRLEQYF
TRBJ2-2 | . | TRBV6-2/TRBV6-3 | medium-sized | TGTGCCAGCAGTTATCAGCGGGACACCGGGGAGCTGTTTTTT | CASSYQRDTGELFF
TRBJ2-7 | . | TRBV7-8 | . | TGTGCCAGCAGCTTTTGGGGTACTGGCGGGAAAGACGAGCAGTACTTC | CASSFWGTGGKDEQYF
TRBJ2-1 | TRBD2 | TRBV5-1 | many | TGCGCCAGCAAAACAGCCGGGACTACCAATGAGCAGTTCTTC | CASKTAGTTNEQFF
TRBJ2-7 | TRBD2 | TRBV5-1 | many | TGCGCCAGCAGCTTTAGCGGGAGTAGGATCCTGGACGAGCAGTACTTC | CASSFSGSRILDEQYF
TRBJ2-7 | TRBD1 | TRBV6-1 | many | TGTGCCAGCAGAACCCCGGGACAGCCCTACTACGAGCAGTACTTC | CASRTPGQPYYEQYF
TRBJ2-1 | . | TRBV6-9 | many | TGTGCCAGCAGTTCAAAGCGACCCGAAGCCTACAATGAGCAGTTCTTC | CASSSKRPEAYNEQFF
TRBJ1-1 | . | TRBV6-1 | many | TGTGCCAACAGCCCCCTCATCCAGGGAGGGGACACTGAAGCTTTCTTT | CANSPLIQGGDTEAFF
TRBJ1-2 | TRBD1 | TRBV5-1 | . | TGCGCCAGCGGAGATGGACAGGTCGTCCAGGGCTACACCTTC | CASGDGQVVQGYTF
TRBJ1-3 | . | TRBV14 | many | TGTGCCAGCAGCCAACGCGCGGGGGCTTACGGAAACACCATATATTTT | CASSQRAGAYGNTIYF
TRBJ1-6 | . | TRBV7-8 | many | TGTGCCAGCAGCTTAGTCGAGTCGGCCCATTCACCCCTCCACTTT | CASSLVESAHSPLHF
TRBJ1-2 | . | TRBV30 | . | TGTGCCTGGAGTGTCTCTCTGGGAGCTGGCTACACCTTC | CAWSVSLGAGYTF
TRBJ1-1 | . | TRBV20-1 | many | TGCAGTGCTAGACGGCAGTTGAACACTGAAGCTTTCTTT | CSARRQLNTEAFF
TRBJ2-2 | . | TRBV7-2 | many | TGTGCCAGCAGCTTGGAGGGACAACCACTAGCGATACTCACCGGGGAGCTGTTTTTT | CASSLEGQPLAILTGELFF
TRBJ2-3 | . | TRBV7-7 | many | TGTGCTAGCAGCTTAGGTCAGGGGGGCGAATATACGCAGTATTTT | CASSLGQGGEYTQYF
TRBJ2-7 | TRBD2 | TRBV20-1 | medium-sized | TGCAGTGCTCCGACTAGCGGGAGACCCGAGCAGTACTTC | CSAPTSGRPEQYF
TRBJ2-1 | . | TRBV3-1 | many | TGTGCCAGCAGCCAAGTTTCCAATGAGCAGTTCTTC | CASSQVSNEQFF